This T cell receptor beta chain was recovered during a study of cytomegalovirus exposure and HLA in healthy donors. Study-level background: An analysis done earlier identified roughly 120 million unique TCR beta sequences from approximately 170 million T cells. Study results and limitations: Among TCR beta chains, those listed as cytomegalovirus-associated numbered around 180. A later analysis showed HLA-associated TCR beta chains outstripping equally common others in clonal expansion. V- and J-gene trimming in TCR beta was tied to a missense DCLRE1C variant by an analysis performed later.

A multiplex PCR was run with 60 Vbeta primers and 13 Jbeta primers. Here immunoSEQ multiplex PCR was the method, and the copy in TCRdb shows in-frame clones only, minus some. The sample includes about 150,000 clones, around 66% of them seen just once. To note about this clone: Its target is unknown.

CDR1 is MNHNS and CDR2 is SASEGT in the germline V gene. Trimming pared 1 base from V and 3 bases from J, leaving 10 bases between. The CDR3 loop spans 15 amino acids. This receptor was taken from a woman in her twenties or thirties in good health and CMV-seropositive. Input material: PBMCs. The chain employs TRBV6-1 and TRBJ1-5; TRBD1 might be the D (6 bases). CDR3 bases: TGTGCCAGCAGTGAAGGGACAGCCTACAATCAGCCCCAGCATTTT. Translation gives CASSEGTAYNQPQHF.